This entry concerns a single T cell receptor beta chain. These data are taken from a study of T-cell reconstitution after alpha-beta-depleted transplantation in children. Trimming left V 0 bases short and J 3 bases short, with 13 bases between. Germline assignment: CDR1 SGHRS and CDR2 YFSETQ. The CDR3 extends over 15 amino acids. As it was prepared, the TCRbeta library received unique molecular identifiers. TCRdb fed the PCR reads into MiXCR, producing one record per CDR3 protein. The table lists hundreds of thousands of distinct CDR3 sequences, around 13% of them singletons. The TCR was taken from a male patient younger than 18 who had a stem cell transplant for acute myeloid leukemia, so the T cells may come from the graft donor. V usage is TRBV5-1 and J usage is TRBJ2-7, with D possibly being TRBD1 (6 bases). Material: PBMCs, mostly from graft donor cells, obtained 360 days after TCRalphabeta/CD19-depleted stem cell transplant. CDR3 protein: CASSLEGGVGYEQYF. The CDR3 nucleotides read TGCGCCAGCAGCTTGGAAGGGGGAGTAGGCTACGAGCAGTACTTC. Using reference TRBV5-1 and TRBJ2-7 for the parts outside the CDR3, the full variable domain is KAGVTQTPRYLIKTRGQQVTLSCSPISGHRSVSWYQQTPGQGLQFLFEYFSETQRNKGNFPGRFSGRQFSNSRSEMNVSTLELGDSALYLCASSLEGGVGYEQYFGPGTRLTVT.